This TCR beta chain was recorded in a study of blood T cell repertoires in COVID-19. The assay was immunoSEQ multiplex PCR, and TCRdb's table has in-frame clones only and misses some. Of some 430,000 clones in the sample, less than 95% were seen once. Trimming stripped 3 bases from V and 0 bases from J, with 5 bases between. Germline V gene lookup returns CDR1 ENHRY and CDR2 SYGVKD. The CDR3 length is 13 residues. The sample comprised PBMCs or T cells enriched from blood (not recorded which). The chain has TRBV10-3 and TRBJ1-1; D remains ambiguous. The clonotype originates from a man younger than 35 who had recovered from COVID-19. CDR3 residues: CAISETMNTEAFF. CDR3 in DNA: TGTGCCATCAGTGAAACAATGAACACTGAAGCTTTCTTT.